Following are 15 T cell receptor beta chains from one sample sequenced in a study of CD8 T cells in ankylosing spondylitis. From the 5' RACE reads, TCRdb called clonotypes with MiXCR, one entry per CDR3 protein. This sample has some 37,000 distinct CDR3 sequences, with 16% found just once. What was sequenced was blood. The receptor set was obtained from a male donor with ankylosing spondylitis or in good health (not recorded which).

This chain uses TRBV7-2 with TRBJ2-1; D is possibly TRBD1 or TRBD2 (5 bases each). The CDR3 loop spans 16 amino acids. V was clipped by 1 base and J by 3 bases, with 13 bases between them. Germline V gene lookup returns CDR1 SGHTA and CDR2 FQGNSA. CDR3 nucleotides: TGTGCCAGCAGCTTAGTTGGGGGTGAGTTCTACAATGAGCAGTTCTTC. As protein: CASSLVGGEFYNEQFF. The full variable domain, rest sourced from reference TRBV7-2 and TRBJ2-1, is GAGVSQSPSNKVTEKGKDVELRCDPISGHTALYWYRQSLGQGLEFLIYFQGNSAPDKSGLPSDRFSAERTGGSVSTLTIQRTQQEDSAVYLCASSLVGGEFYNEQFFGPGTRLTVL.

This clonotype was seen a handful of times. This chain links TRBV4-2 with TRBJ2-7, with 7 positions matching TRBD1. In germline, CDR1 is LGHNA, CDR2 YNFKEQ. This CDR3 has 14 residues. The J segment lost 2 bases and the V segment lost 4 bases, leaving 5 bases of the junction unmatched. In nucleotides, the CDR3 is TGTGCCAGCAGCCCCAGACAGGGCCCCTACGAGCAGTACGTC. It is translated as CASSPRQGPYEQYV.

This clonotype appeared a few times. This sequence joins TRBV7-3 and TRBJ2-1, with 11 bases lining up with TRBD2. CDR3 length: 15 residues. From germline, CDR1 is SGHTA and CDR2 FQGTGA. V was clipped by 5 bases and J by 7 bases; unmatched bases: 7. CDR3 sequence reads: CASSPRLAGWNEQFF. For the CDR3, the DNA is TGTGCCAGCAGCCCCCGACTAGCGGGGTGGAATGAGCAGTTCTTC.

There are a few counts of this clonotype. The V call is TRBV12-5, the J call TRBJ2-2; D perhaps matches TRBD2 (5 bases). V lost 4 bases and J lost 4, with 13 bases in between. Germline CDR1 LGHNT, CDR2 FRNRAP. This CDR3 spans 15 amino acids. CDR3 sequence (DNA): TGTGCTAGTGGTTCGCGGGTACGTGGCACCGGGGAGCTGTTTTTT. Its translation is CASGSRVRGTGELFF.

This clonotype was counted between two and nine times. J is TRBJ2-1 and V is TRBV20-1; TRBD2 agrees at 10 bases. Germline lookup yields CDR1 DFQATT and CDR2 SNEGSKA (reference sequence). CDR3 length: 15 residues. V was clipped by 3 bases and J by 3 bases; unmatched bases: 5. The CDR3 DNA reads as TGCAGTGCTAGGCCCCTAGCGGGAGTCTACAATGAGCAGTTCTTC. Protein: CSARPLAGVYNEQFF.

This clonotype was found a few times. V usage is TRBV5-1 and J usage is TRBJ2-7, with TRBD1 as a possible D gene (6 bases). Germline CDR1 is SGHRS and CDR2 is YFSETQ. V dropped 2 bases and J dropped 1 base, with 10 bases sitting between them. This CDR3 contains 14 residues. The CDR3 sequence: CASSFIRGSYEQYF. The CDR3 DNA sequence: TGCGCCAGCAGCTTCATCAGGGGTTCCTACGAGCAGTACTTC.

The CDR3 DNA sequence: TGTGCCAGCAGCTTAAATGTGGGAGGGCCCTACGAGCAGTACTTC. As protein: CASSLNVGGPYEQYF. The chain has TRBV7-2 and TRBJ2-7; 7 bases agree with TRBD2. The J segment lost 2 bases and the V segment lost 2 bases, leaving 6 bases of the junction unmatched. The CDR3 has 15 residues. The germline V gene encodes CDR1 SGHTA and CDR2 FQGNSA.

The gene calls are TRBV4-3 and TRBJ2-3, with 7 nucleotides matching TRBD2. The V segment lost 4 bases and the J segment 6 bases; nucleotides outside the gene matches: 7. This CDR3 has 14 residues. Germline V gene data show CDR1 as LGHNA and CDR2 as YSLEER. CDR3 residues: CASSPLVGGDTQYF. The CDR3 DNA reads TGCGCCAGCAGCCCATTGGTCGGGGGGGATACGCAGTATTTT.

This clonotype occurred a few times. The chain links TRBV21-1 to TRBJ2-3; the table assigns TRBD2, which was not confirmed against the DNA. TRBV21-1 is annotated as a pseudogene. The CDR3 covers 15 residues. Written as DNA, the CDR3 is TGTGCCAGCAGCCTTCGGGACTCCCGCACAGATACGCAGTATTTT. Its protein is CASSLRDSRTDTQYF.

This clonotype was seen ten or more times. CDR3 in DNA: TGTGCCAGCAGCCTAAGGTCCGGGGTTGAGCAGTTCTTC. Translating gives CASSLRSGVEQFF. This rearrangement joins TRBV7-9 to TRBJ2-1, with D possibly being TRBD2 (5 bases). V was cut by 5 bases and J by 9 bases, with 14 bases left in between. The CDR3 extends over 13 amino acids. Germline-derived CDR1 and CDR2 are SEHNR and FQNEAQ (reference sequence).

The sample holds a few counts of this clonotype. The chain couples TRBV28 to TRBJ2-2; D is possibly TRBD2 (6 bases). Germline loops: CDR1 MDHEN, CDR2 SYDVKM. CDR3 length: 13 amino acids. V lost 2 bases, J lost 6 bases, and 7 bases lay in between. CDR3 sequence: CASSLPGAGELFF. The CDR3 DNA follows: TGTGCCAGCAGTTTACCGGGGGCCGGGGAGCTGTTTTTT.

V gene TRBV28 combines with J gene TRBJ2-5; maybe TRBD2 (6 bases). Germline lookup yields CDR1 MDHEN and CDR2 SYDVKM. The CDR3 loop spans 14 amino acids. V shed 3 bases and J shed 1 base, with 9 bases lying between them. CDR3 residues: CASSLRDVQETQYF. The CDR3 DNA reads as TGTGCCAGCAGTTTGCGGGACGTCCAAGAGACCCAGTACTTC.

The J gene is TRBJ1-4, the V gene TRBV20-1; D remains unclear. CDR1 and CDR2 from the germline V gene are DFQATT and SNEGSKA (reference sequence). Trimming removed 6 bases from V and 8 bases from J, with 19 bases in between. The CDR3 spans 14 residues. CDR3 protein: CSAEGWADGEKLFF. Here the CDR3 DNA reads TGCAGTGCCGAGGGCTGGGCGGATGGGGAAAAACTGTTTTTT.

V is TRBV20-1 and J is TRBJ2-3; 9 bases fit TRBD2. The trim removed 6 bases at V and 7 bases at J, leaving 11 bases unmatched. CDR1 and CDR2 from the germline V gene are DFQATT and SNEGSKA (reference sequence). This CDR3 has 14 residues. The chain's CDR3 is CSAPISGRRYTQYF. The CDR3 nucleotides read TGCAGTGCCCCAATTAGCGGGAGACGATATACGCAGTATTTT.

This clonotype has a handful of counts. The chain recombines TRBV3-1 with TRBJ1-2; D ambiguous. Germline CDR1 LGHDT, CDR2 YNNKEL (reference sequence). There are 11 residues in the CDR3. Trimming shortened V by 1 base and J by 7 bases, and 4 bases separated the two germline ends. The CDR3 nucleotides are TGTGCCAGCAGCCAAGGATCTGGCTACACCTTC. As protein: CASSQGSGYTF.